This note documents a single T cell receptor (beta chain) sequence. These data belong to a study of T-cell reconstitution after alpha-beta-depleted transplantation in children. It was with unique molecular identifiers that the TCRbeta library was prepared. TCRdb used MiXCR to reprocess the PCR reads, holding one entry per CDR3 protein. Counted here are 200,000 to 300,000 distinct CDR3 sequences, around 12% occurring once; the ten biggest clones make up roughly 2.8%. This clonotype originated in a human donor who donated a stem cell graft to a child with acute lymphoblastic leukemia. Material: PBMCs from the stem cell graft donor, obtained from the stem cell graft.

As DNA, the CDR3 is TGTGCCAGTAGTAACCCGACTGAGAGGGCATCCTACAATGAGCAGTTCTTC. This gives the protein CASSNPTERASYNEQFF. The rearrangement links TRBV19 to TRBJ2-1, with D possibly TRBD2 on 5 matching bases. The CDR3 is made up of 17 amino acids. Germline V gene lookup returns CDR1 LNHDA and CDR2 SQIVND (reference sequence). The V and J ends lost 4 bases and 1 base respectively, with 17 bases between them.